The T cell receptor beta chain under discussion was sequenced for a study of vaccination and CD4 T cells after COVID-19. Looking at the study overall: Two of the convalescents were Hispanic, and convalescents were six males and four females. A median of around 110 days (range 35 to 161) separated diagnosis from post-COVID sampling. Researchers treated control cultures with a CEFX pool, an HIV-1 Nef pool, or no peptide.

Stated treatment: approximately 9-day PBMC culture with coronavirus spike peptide pools or control peptides (ViraFEST assay). Following expansion of antigen-specific T cells with peptide pools, ViraFEST then sequenced TCRs. As regards this clonotype: Its antigen is as yet unknown.

The assay that was used to sequence DNA from cultured CD4+ T cells was the Oncomine TCR Beta short-read assay. TCRdb redid the calling of the PCR reads with MiXCR, one entry per CDR3 protein. The sample records around 13,000 distinct CDR3 sequences, about 36% being singletons. The CDR3 totals 17 residues. J gave up 1 base and V 4 bases, and 6 bases lay outside the gene matches. Germline V gene sequence: CDR1 SGDLS, CDR2 YYNGEE. Source material: cultured CD4+ T cells from blood. The chain employs TRBV9 and TRBJ2-5; the match to TRBD2 covers 14 bases. This clonotype originated in a human donor with COVID-19. The CDR3 DNA sequence: TGTGCCAGCAGCCCGACTAGCGGGGGGGTCCGCCAAGAGACCCAGTACTTC. Translated, it gives CASSPTSGGVRQETQYF.